Detailed here is one T cell receptor beta chain. Its antigen is currently unknown. This sample was included in a study of T cell responses to AZD1222 COVID-19 vaccine. TCRdb's copy holds only in-frame clones and misses some; the assay was immunoSEQ multiplex PCR. The sample lists roughly 91,000 clones, roughly nine tenths occurring once. Study-wide results and caveats: Females outnumbered males among donors, who were mostly white British; clonal diversity was possibly underestimated.

CDR3 size: 15 residues. V was cut by 2 bases and J by 3 bases, with 13 bases left in between. Germline CDR1 is KGHSY and CDR2 is FQNENV. This chain joins TRBV16 and TRBJ1-2, with D perhaps matching TRBD1 (6 bases). This TCR was recovered from an adult in good health. The sequenced sample was peripheral blood, obtained on day 0 of AZD1222 vaccination. The CDR3 protein is CASSQAAGEDYGYTF. CDR3 coding DNA: TGTGCCAGCAGCCAAGCAGCAGGGGAGGACTATGGCTACACCTTC. Using reference TRBV16 and TRBJ1-2 for the parts outside the CDR3, the full variable domain is GEEVAQTPKHLVRGEGQKAKLYCAPIKGHSYVFWYQQVLKNEFKFLISFQNENVFDETGMPKERFSAKCLPNSPCSLEIQATKLEDSAVYFCASSQAAGEDYGYTFGSGTRLTVV.